The entry below gives a single T cell receptor (beta chain) sequence along with its context. These data come from a study of blood T cell repertoires in COVID-19. Study-level background: In each case, the material was cDNA or gDNA derived from T cells, B-cell-depleted T cells, or PBMCs.

In the original analysis: Reference gene primer amplification in the assay estimated nucleated cell counts. The data were produced by immunoSEQ multiplex PCR, yet TCRdb's version contains in-frame clones alone and is incomplete. V and J calls and clone size are copied from that table; D and trimming were computed from the DNA. Among 170,000 or so clones listed, around 80% were seen once. Germline V gene lookup returns CDR1 LNHNV and CDR2 YYDKDF (reference sequence). V was clipped by 0 bases and J by 1 base, with 9 bases between them. The CDR3 totals 15 residues. The specimen was peripheral blood. V is TRBV15 and J is TRBJ1-1, with D hard to call. The origin of this receptor is a woman in her thirties or forties with COVID-19, enrolled during active disease. CDR3 sequence: CATSRDPAGNTEAFF. CDR3 in DNA: TGTGCCACCAGCAGAGACCCCGCAGGGAACACTGAAGCTTTCTTT.